This T cell receptor beta chain was captured in a study of CD8+ T cells in alopecia areata (dated by TCRdb to 2017 to 2018). Background for the entire study: High-throughput TCRbeta sequencing was used to examine T cell clonal expansion in alopecia areata in both the C3H/HeJ mouse model and human patients. RNA came from the PAXgene miRNA kit for fixed scalp, the miRNeasy kit for PBMCs, and the RNeasy kit for mouse skin. Scalp clonality was compared among normal scalp (n=4), patchy alopecia areata scalp (n=8), and alopecia totalis/universalis scalp (n=8). immunoSEQ multiplex PCR using 35 Vbeta forward primers and 13 Jbeta reverse primers was used to amplify TCRbeta CDR3 regions. Scalp tissue and sorted CD4+ and CD8+ peripheral blood T cells from patchy and totalis/universalis alopecia areata patients and from healthy controls were covered by human TCRbeta sequencing.

The method was the immunoSEQ multiplex PCR assay. RNA was extracted from all samples and reverse transcribed into cDNA as template for TCR sequencing. SuperScript III was used to make first-strand cDNA, primed with a 2:1 mix of oligo-dT and random hexamers. A synthetic immune receptor repertoire was used to gauge amplification bias, and whatever bias remained was removed computationally. Under the source paper's analysis protocol: Raw reads were preprocessed to remove errors, and CDR3 was defined according to IMGT conventions as the region from the conserved cysteine to phenylalanine. Clonality was calculated as 1 minus Shannon entropy normalized by log2 of the number of productive unique TCRs. Whether each scalp clone was CD4 or CD8 was inferred by checking scalp TCRbeta sequences against the CD4 and CD8 repertoires from sorted blood. TCRdb obtained this table from immuneACCESS and retained in-frame rearrangements with V and J assigned. These tables miss some clones; where compared with another copy, unresolved V genes account for less than half of the shortfall, and the remainder is unexplained. For V, J and clone size, that table is used; D and trimming come from the DNA. This sample gives about 2,600 clones in total; around two thirds of them show up just once. In total, the top ten clones hold 10% of the sample.

Scalp biopsies and blood samples were obtained from unaffected controls. Scalp biopsies from humans were placed right away in PAXgene tissue containers for fixation. What the work shows at the level of the full study, not this receptor alone: Higher clonality and more expanded CD8+ clones were observed in lesional scalp than in normal scalp, particularly in alopecia totalis/universalis, a finding suggestive of antigenic drive. TCR sequences shared between patients were less clear than in mice, possibly partly because of HLA diversity in the patient population. Unlike mouse skin, where gammadelta T cells dominate, normal human skin contains resident alphabeta T cells that get sequenced too, which complicates analysis of the scalp TCR repertoire.

In this sample, this clone turned up a few times. Its antigen specificity is not known. No base-level quality is on record; no much larger clone is a single base apart. From the cysteine up to the phenylalanine, the CDR3 has a length of 18 residues. Only the CDR3 region is kept as DNA, spanning 54 bases read in frame from base 1. V is shortened by 2 bases, J by 1 base, and the region joining them spans 18 bases. CDR1 SGHKS and CDR2 YYEKEE are derived from the germline V gene (reference sequence). The chain employs TRBV5-5 and TRBJ2-2, with TRBD2 perhaps the D gene, on 5 matching bases. Material: skin. The clonotype comes from a human donor in good health. Here is the DNA: TGTGCCAGCAGCTTAACATATAGAAGGACTGGGAACACCGGGGAGCTGTTTTTT. It codes for CASSLTYRRTGNTGELFF.